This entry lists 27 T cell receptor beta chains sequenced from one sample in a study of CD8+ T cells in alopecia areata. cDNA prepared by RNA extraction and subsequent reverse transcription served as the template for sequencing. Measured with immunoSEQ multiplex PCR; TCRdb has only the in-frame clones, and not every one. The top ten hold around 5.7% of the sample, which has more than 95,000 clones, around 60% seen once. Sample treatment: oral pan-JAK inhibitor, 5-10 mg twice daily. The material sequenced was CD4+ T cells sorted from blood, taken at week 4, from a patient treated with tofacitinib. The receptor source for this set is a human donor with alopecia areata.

The CDR3 loop is CATSINYGTEAFF. The CDR3 DNA reads as TGTGCCACCAGCATCAACTACGGGACGGAGGCTTTCTTT. The rearrangement uses TRBV15 and TRBJ1-1; D might be TRBD1 (5 bases). The length of the CDR3 is 13 residues. V was pared by 4 bases and J by 11 bases, with 17 bases between. CDR1 and CDR2 (germline): LNHNV, YYDKDF (reference sequence). The full variable domain, its missing parts supplied by reference TRBV15 and TRBJ1-1, is DAMVIQNPRYQVTQFGKPVTLSCSQTLNHNVMYWYQQKSSQAPKLLFHYYDKDFNNEADTPDNFQSRRPNTSFCFLDIRSPGLGDTAMYLCATSINYGTEAFFGQGTRLTVV.

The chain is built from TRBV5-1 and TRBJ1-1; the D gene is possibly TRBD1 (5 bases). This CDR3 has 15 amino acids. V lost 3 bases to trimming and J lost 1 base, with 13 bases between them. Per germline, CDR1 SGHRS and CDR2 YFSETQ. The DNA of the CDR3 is TGCGCCAGCAGCTCGACACAGGTGCGGAACACTGAAGCTTTCTTT. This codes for CASSSTQVRNTEAFF.

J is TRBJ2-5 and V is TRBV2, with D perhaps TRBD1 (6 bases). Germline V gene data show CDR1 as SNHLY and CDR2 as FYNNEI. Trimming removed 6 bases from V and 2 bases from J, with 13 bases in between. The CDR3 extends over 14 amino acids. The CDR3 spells CASRKGQIQETQYF. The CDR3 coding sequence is TGTGCCAGCAGGAAAGGACAGATACAAGAGACCCAGTACTTC.

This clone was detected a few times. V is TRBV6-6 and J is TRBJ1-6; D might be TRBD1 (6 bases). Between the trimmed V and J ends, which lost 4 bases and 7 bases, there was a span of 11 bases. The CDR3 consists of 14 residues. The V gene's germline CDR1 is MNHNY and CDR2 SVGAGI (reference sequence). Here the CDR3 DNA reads TGTGCCAGCAGTTTACAGGGACGGAATTCACCCCTCCACTTT. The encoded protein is CASSLQGRNSPLHF.

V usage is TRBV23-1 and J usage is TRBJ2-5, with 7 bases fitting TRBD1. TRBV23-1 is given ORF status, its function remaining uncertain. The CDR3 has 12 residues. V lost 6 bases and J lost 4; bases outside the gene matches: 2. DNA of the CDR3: TGCGCCAGCAGCCACAGGGGAGAGACCCAGTACTTC. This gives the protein CASSHRGETQYF.

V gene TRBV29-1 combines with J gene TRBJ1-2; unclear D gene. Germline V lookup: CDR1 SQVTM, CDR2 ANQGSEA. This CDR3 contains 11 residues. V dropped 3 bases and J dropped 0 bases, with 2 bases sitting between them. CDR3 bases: TGCAGCGTTGACCCTAACTATGGCTACACCTTC. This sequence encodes CSVDPNYGYTF. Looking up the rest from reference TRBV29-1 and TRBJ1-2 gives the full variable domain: SAVISQKPSRDICQRGTSLTIQCQVDSQVTMMFWYRQQPGQSLTLIATANQGSEATYESGFVIDKFPISRPNLTFSTLTVSNMSPEDSSIYLCSVDPNYGYTFGSGTRLTVV.

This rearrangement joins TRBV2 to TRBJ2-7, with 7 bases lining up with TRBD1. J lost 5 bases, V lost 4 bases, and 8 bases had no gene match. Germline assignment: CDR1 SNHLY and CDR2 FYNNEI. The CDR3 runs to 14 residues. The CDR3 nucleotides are TGTGCCAGCAGTGTAAGGGGGCGCGTCCACGAGCAGTACTTC. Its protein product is CASSVRGRVHEQYF.

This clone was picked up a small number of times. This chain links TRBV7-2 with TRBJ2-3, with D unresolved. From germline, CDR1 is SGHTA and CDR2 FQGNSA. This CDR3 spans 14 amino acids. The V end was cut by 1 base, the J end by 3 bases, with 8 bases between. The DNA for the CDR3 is TGTGCCAGCAGCTTAGATTTGGCGACAGATACGCAGTATTTT. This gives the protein CASSLDLATDTQYF.

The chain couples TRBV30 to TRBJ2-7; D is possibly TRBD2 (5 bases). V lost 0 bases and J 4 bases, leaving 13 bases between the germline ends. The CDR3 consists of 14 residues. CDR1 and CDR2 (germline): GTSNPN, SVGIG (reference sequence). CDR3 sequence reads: CAWSVGGPGYEQYF. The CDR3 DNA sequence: TGTGCCTGGAGTGTAGGTGGCCCGGGGTACGAGCAGTACTTC. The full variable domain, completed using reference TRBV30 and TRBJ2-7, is SQTIHQWPATLVQPVGSPLSLECTVEGTSNPNLYWYRQAAGRGLQLLFYSVGIGQISSEVPQNLSASRPQDRQFILSSKKLLLSDSGFYLCAWSVGGPGYEQYFGPGTRLTVT.

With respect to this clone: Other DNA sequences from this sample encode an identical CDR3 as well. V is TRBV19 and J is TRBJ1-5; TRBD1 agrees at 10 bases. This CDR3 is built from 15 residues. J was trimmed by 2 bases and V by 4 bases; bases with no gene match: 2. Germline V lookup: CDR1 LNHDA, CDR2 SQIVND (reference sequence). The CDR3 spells CASSTGTGGNQPQHF. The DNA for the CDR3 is TGTGCCAGTAGTACCGGGACAGGGGGCAATCAGCCCCAGCATTTT.

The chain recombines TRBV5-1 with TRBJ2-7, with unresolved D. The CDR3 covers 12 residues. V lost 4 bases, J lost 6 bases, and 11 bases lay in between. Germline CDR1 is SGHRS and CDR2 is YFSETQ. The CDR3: CASSPQFAEQYF. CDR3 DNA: TGCGCCAGCAGCCCGCAGTTCGCCGAGCAGTACTTC.

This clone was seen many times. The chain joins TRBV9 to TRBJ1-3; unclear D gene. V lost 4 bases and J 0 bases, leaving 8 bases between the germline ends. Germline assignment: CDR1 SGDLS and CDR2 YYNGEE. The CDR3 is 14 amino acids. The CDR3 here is CASSTLSSGNTIYF. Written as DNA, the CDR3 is TGTGCCAGCAGCACCCTGAGCTCTGGAAACACCATATATTTT.

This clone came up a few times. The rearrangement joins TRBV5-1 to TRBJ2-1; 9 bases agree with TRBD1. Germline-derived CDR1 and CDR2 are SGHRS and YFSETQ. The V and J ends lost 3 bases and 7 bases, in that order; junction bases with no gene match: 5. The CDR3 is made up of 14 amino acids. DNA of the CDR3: TGCGCCAGCAGCTCCGGGACAGGGAATAATGAGCAGTTCTTC. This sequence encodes CASSSGTGNNEQFF.

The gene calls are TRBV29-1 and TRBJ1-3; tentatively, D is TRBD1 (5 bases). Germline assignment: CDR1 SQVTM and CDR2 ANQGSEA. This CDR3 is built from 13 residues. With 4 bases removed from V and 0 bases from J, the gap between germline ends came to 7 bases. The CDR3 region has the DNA TGCAGCGTTGGGGGCGGCTCTGGAAACACCATATATTTT. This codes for CSVGGGSGNTIYF.

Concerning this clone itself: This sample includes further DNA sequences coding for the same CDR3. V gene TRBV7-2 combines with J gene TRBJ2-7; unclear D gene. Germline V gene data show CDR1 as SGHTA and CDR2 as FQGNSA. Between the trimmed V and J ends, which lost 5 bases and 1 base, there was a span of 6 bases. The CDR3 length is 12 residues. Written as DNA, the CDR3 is TGTGCCAGCAGCCTCGGGTCCTACGAGCAGTACTTC. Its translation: CASSLGSYEQYF.

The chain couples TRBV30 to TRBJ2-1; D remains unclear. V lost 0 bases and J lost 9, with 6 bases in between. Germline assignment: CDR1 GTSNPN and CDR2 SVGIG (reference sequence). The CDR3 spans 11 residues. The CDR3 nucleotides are TGTGCCTGGAGTGTATCCCCTGAGCAGTTCTTC. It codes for CAWSVSPEQFF.

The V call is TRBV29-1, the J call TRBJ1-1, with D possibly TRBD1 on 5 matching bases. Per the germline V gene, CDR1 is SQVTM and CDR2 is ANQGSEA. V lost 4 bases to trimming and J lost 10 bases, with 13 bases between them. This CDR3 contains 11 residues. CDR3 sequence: CSVVGAGGAFF. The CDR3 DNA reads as TGCAGCGTTGTTGGGGCAGGTGGAGCTTTCTTT.

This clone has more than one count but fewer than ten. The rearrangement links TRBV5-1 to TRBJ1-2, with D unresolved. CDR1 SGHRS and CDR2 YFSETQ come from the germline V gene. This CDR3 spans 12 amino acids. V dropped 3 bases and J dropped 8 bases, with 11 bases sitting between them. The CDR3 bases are TGCGCCAGCAGCTACACCCCGGGGGGCTACACCTTC. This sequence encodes CASSYTPGGYTF.

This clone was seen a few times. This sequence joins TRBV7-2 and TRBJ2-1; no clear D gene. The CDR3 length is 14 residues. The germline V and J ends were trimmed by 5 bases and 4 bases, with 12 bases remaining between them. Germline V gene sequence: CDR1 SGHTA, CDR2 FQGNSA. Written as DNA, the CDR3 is TGTGCCAGCAGCCCGCGGACCACTTACAATGAGCAGTTCTTC. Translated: CASSPRTTYNEQFF. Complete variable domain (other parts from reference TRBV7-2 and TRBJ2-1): GAGVSQSPSNKVTEKGKDVELRCDPISGHTALYWYRQSLGQGLEFLIYFQGNSAPDKSGLPSDRFSAERTGGSVSTLTIQRTQQEDSAVYLCASSPRTTYNEQFFGPGTRLTVL.

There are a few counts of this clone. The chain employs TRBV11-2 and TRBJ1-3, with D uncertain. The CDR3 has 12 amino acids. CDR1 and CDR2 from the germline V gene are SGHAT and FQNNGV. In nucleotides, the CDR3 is TGTGGGAGCACGGGCTCTGGAAACACCATATATTTT. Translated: CGSTGSGNTIYF.

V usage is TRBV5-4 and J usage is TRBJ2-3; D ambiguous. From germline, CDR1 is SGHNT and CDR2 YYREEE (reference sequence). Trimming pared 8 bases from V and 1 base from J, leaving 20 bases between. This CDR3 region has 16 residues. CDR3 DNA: TGTGCCAGGATGGTAGGTCTGGCGGAGCGCACAGATACGCAGTATTTT. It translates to CARMVGLAERTDTQYF.

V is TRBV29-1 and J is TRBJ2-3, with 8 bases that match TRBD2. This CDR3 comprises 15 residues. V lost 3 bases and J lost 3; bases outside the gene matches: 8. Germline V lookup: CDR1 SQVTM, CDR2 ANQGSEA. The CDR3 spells CSVERASGRTDTQYF. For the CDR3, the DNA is TGCAGCGTTGAGAGGGCTAGCGGGCGAACAGATACGCAGTATTTT.

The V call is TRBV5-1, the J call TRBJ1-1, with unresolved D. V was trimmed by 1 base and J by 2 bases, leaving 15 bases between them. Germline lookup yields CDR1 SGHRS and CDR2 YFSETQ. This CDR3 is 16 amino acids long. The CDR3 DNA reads TGCGCCAGCAGCTTGAATCCTCCTAACAGCAACACTGAAGCTTTCTTT. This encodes CASSLNPPNSNTEAFF.

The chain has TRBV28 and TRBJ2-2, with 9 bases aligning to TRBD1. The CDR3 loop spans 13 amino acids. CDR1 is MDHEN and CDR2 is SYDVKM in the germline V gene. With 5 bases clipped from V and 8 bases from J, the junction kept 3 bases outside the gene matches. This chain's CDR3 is CASSPQGAGELFF. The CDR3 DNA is TGTGCCAGCAGTCCACAGGGGGCGGGGGAGCTGTTTTTT.

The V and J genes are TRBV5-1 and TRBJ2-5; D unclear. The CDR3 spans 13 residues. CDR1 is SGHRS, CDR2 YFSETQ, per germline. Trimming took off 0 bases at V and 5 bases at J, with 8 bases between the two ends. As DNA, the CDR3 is TGCGCCAGCAGCTTGGGTTATGGCGAGACCCAGTACTTC. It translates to CASSLGYGETQYF.

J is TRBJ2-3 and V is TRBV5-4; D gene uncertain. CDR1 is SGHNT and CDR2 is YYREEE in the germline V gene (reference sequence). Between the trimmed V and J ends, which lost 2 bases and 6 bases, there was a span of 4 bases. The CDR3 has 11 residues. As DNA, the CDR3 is TGTGCCAGCAGCTTAAAGGATACGCAGTATTTT. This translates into CASSLKDTQYF.

The CDR3 DNA follows: TGTGCCAGCATTTCCGGGCCTCTACTAGGCGAGCAGTACTTC. Its translation is CASISGPLLGEQYF. The chain combines TRBV11-3 with TRBJ2-7; tentative D call: TRBD2 (5 bases). The CDR3 spans 14 residues. V lost 7 bases and J lost 6, with 19 bases in between. Looked up from germline, CDR1 is SGHNT and CDR2 is YENEEA.